What follows are 25 T cell receptor beta chains derived from one specimen sequenced in a study of identical twins. TCRdb re-derived calls from the 5' RACE reads in MiXCR, one entry per CDR3 protein. The repertoire consists of approximately 550,000 distinct CDR3 sequences, with 20% to 25% occurring once and the leading ten covering around 0.47%. This sample also appeared in a second study, on yellow fever vaccine responses in identical twins.

The sample was CD4+ T cells sorted from blood. The receptors originated from a woman between 18 and 29 years old in good health.

The sample holds a few counts of this clonotype. The CDR3: CASSLGGMYGYTF. As DNA, the CDR3 is TGTGCCAGCAGTTTAGGAGGGATGTATGGCTACACCTTC. The chain employs TRBV12-3 or TRBV12-4 and TRBJ1-2; D is unresolved. The V end was cut by 1 base, the J end by 5 bases, with 8 bases between. This CDR3 region has 13 residues.

This clonotype appeared a few times. This rearrangement joins TRBV6-2 or TRBV6-3 to TRBJ2-2; TRBD1 matches 9 bases. J was trimmed by 7 bases and V by 7 bases; bases with no gene match: 7. Germline V gives CDR1 MNHEY, CDR2 SVGEGT. This CDR3 is 14 amino acids long. The CDR3 DNA follows: TGTGCCAGCAAAAACAGGGGGCCTGGCGGGGAGCTGTTTTTT. Protein product: CASKNRGPGGELFF.

The chain uses TRBV6-5 and TRBJ1-2, with 9 bases matching TRBD1. J was trimmed by 8 bases and V by 5 bases; bases with no gene match: 18. The CDR3 runs 17 residues. The germline V gene has CDR1 MNHEY and CDR2 SVGAGI. CDR3 in amino acids: CASSTGTGQTGRGGYTF. CDR3 sequence (DNA): TGTGCCAGCAGTACTGGGACAGGGCAAACCGGGAGGGGAGGCTACACCTTC.

This clonotype was found a few times. This chain links TRBV12-3 or TRBV12-4 with TRBJ1-1; D is possibly TRBD1 (6 bases). V lost 5 bases and J 1 base, leaving 20 bases between the germline ends. This CDR3 is built from 17 residues. The CDR3 here is CASSRWGAGDRNTEAFF. The CDR3 DNA sequence: TGTGCCAGCAGTCGCTGGGGGGCTGGAGATAGGAACACTGAAGCTTTCTTT.

The chain carries TRBV28 and TRBJ2-1; no definite D call. Germline CDR1 MDHEN, CDR2 SYDVKM. This CDR3 contains 13 residues. Trimming removed 5 bases at V and 5 bases at J, with 10 bases between. In DNA, the CDR3 is TGTGCCAGCAGTCCCCCCGCGAACAATGAGCAGTTCTTC. It translates to CASSPPANNEQFF.

Only a few counts were recorded for this clonotype. The CDR3 region is CASSLGRITLTDTQYF. DNA of the CDR3: TGTGCCAGCAGCTTAGGACGAATTACTTTGACAGATACGCAGTATTTT. The chain has TRBV7-8 and TRBJ2-3; D ambiguous. V was shortened by 1 base and J by 3 bases, with 14 bases between the two germline ends. Germline V gene sequence: CDR1 SGHVS, CDR2 FQNEAQ. This CDR3 spans 16 amino acids. Full variable domain (remainder filled in from reference TRBV7-8 and TRBJ2-3): GAGVSQSPRYKVAKRGQDVALRCDPISGHVSLFWYQQALGQGPEFLTYFQNEAQLDKSGLPSDRFFAERPEGSVSTLKIQRTQQEDSAVYLCASSLGRITLTDTQYFGPGTRLTVL.

This clonotype turned up a few times. The chain links TRBV6-5 to TRBJ2-7; 7 bases agree with TRBD1. The germline CDR1 and CDR2 sequences are MNHEY and SVGAGI. V dropped 4 bases and J dropped 2; count of bases not matched to a gene: 8. CDR3 length: 15 residues. CDR3 DNA: TGTGCCAGCAGTTTATACAGGGGCCATACCTACGAGCAGTACTTC. Translated: CASSLYRGHTYEQYF.

The CDR3 is CASSQTGATLDTQYF. The CDR3, as DNA: TGTGCCAGCAGCCAGACAGGTGCGACATTGGATACGCAGTATTTT. The V call is TRBV14, the J call TRBJ2-3, with D possibly being TRBD1 (6 bases). This CDR3 region has 15 residues. Germline CDR1 SGHDN, CDR2 FVKESK. The V end lost 3 bases, the J end lost 6 bases, and 16 bases lay between the germline ends.

The chain has TRBV5-4 and TRBJ1-2; tentative D call: TRBD1 (6 bases). Trimming cost V 2 bases and J 6 bases, with 14 bases left between them. CDR1 SGHNT and CDR2 YYREEE come from the germline V gene (reference sequence). The CDR3 is made up of 14 amino acids. CDR3 coding DNA: TGTGCCAGCAGCTTTCAAGGGGGAAAAGATGGCTACACCTTC. Protein: CASSFQGGKDGYTF.

The chain is built from TRBV12-3 or TRBV12-4 and TRBJ1-5, with D hard to call. V was clipped by 1 base and J by 7 bases, with 11 bases between them. CDR3 length: 14 residues. The CDR3 sequence: CASSLELEAQPQHF. As DNA, the CDR3 is TGTGCCAGCAGTTTAGAGCTGGAGGCGCAGCCCCAGCATTTT.

The V call is TRBV12-3 or TRBV12-4, the J call TRBJ2-5; D gene uncertain. This CDR3 is built from 13 residues. Trimming left V 6 bases short and J 3 bases short, with 11 bases between. CDR3 nucleotides: TGTGCCAGCAGCCAGCGTGTAGAAGAGACCCAGTACTTC. This sequence encodes CASSQRVEETQYF.

This clonotype has only a few counts. This chain connects TRBV20-1 to TRBJ2-1; 11 bases agree with TRBD2. CDR3 size: 14 residues. Germline lookup yields CDR1 DFQATT and CDR2 SNEGSKA (reference sequence). J was trimmed by 6 bases and V by 1 base; bases with no gene match: 2. CDR3 DNA: TGCAGTGCTAGAGTAGCGGGGGGGACCAATGAGCAGTTCTTC. It encodes CSARVAGGTNEQFF.

The chain couples TRBV20-1 to TRBJ2-1, with D possibly matching TRBD2 (5 bases). V shed 0 bases and J shed 5 bases, with 8 bases lying between them. This CDR3 is built from 13 residues. The germline V gene has CDR1 DFQATT and CDR2 SNEGSKA (reference sequence). CDR3 sequence: CSARDWRDNEQFF. CDR3 sequence (DNA): TGCAGTGCTAGAGATTGGCGGGACAATGAGCAGTTCTTC.

This clonotype was observed once. V is TRBV20-1 and J is TRBJ1-5; possible D gene TRBD1, 5 bases. Trimming stripped 5 bases from V and 2 bases from J, with 13 bases between. The CDR3 spans 14 residues. Germline CDR1 reads DFQATT; CDR2 reads SNEGSKA (reference sequence). The CDR3 bases are TGCAGTGCTTATGACAGCCTTGGCAATCAGCCCCAGCATTTT. This codes for CSAYDSLGNQPQHF.

The rearrangement links TRBV11-2 to TRBJ2-7; maybe TRBD1 (5 bases). CDR3 length: 13 amino acids. The germline V and J ends were trimmed by 5 bases and 6 bases, with 14 bases remaining between them. Per germline, CDR1 SGHAT and CDR2 FQNNGV. The DNA of the CDR3 is TGTGCCAGCAGCCTGAGCAGGGATTCCGAGCAGTACGTC. Translated, it gives CASSLSRDSEQYV.

This clonotype showed up just once. The gene calls are TRBV7-9 and TRBJ2-1; D gene ambiguous. Germline V gives CDR1 SEHNR, CDR2 FQNEAQ (reference sequence). The CDR3 is made up of 11 amino acids. With 8 bases removed from V and 8 bases from J, the gap between germline ends came to 10 bases. For the CDR3, the DNA is TGTGCCAGCGTCTTTTTCGATGAGCAGTTCTTC. Translation gives CASVFFDEQFF.

This chain links TRBV20-1 with TRBJ1-2; no definite D call. From germline, CDR1 is DFQATT and CDR2 SNEGSKA (reference sequence). The germline V and J ends were trimmed by 0 bases and 0 bases, with 14 bases remaining between them. This CDR3 region has 16 residues. The CDR3 DNA sequence: TGCAGTGCTAGAGATGCGGGATCGACGGCTAACTATGGCTACACCTTC. Amino acids: CSARDAGSTANYGYTF.

On this clonotype: With a much larger clone just one base away, this may be a read error. This chain links TRBV7-6 with TRBJ2-5; the D is unclear. CDR1 is SGHVS, CDR2 FNYEAQ, per germline. The CDR3 is made up of 13 amino acids. Between the trimmed V and J ends, which lost 0 bases and 0 bases, there was a span of 2 bases. For the CDR3, the DNA is TGTGCCAGCAGCTTAGCGTACCAAGAGACCCAGTACTTC. Its translation is CASSLAYQETQYF.

This clonotype was counted between two and nine times. V is TRBV5-1 and J is TRBJ2-2; D is undetermined. Trimming shortened V by 4 bases and J by 0 bases, and 7 bases separated the two germline ends. This CDR3 spans 14 amino acids. Germline CDR1 SGHRS, CDR2 YFSETQ. CDR3 in amino acids: CASSTNSNTGELFF. CDR3 sequence (DNA): TGCGCCAGCAGCACGAACTCGAACACCGGGGAGCTGTTTTTT.

This clonotype was observed a handful of times. The chain has TRBV12-3 or TRBV12-4 and TRBJ2-7, with 7 bases fitting TRBD2. The CDR3 runs 14 residues. V was clipped by 7 bases and J by 6 bases; unmatched bases: 12. Written as DNA, the CDR3 is TGTGCCAGCACCCTACTTTCTTGGGGGGGCGAGCAGTACTTC. This translates into CASTLLSWGGEQYF.

The rearrangement links TRBV13 to TRBJ2-3; TRBD2 aligns across 9 bases. The CDR3 has 16 amino acids. The V gene end was trimmed by 4 bases and the J gene end by 2 bases; junction bases not matched to a gene: 7. Per the germline V gene, CDR1 is PRHDT and CDR2 is FYEKMQ (reference sequence). The CDR3 DNA reads TGTGCCAGCAGCTCTCCCGGGACTAGCTTCACAGATACGCAGTATTTT. This codes for CASSSPGTSFTDTQYF.

This chain's CDR3 is CASSLGLTGGYRYQETQYF. The CDR3 DNA reads TGTGCCAGCAGCTTAGGTCTAACAGGGGGCTATCGGTACCAAGAGACCCAGTACTTC. The genes are TRBV11-1 and TRBJ2-5; TRBD1 aligns across 9 bases. J gave up 0 bases and V 1 base, and 12 bases lay outside the gene matches. The CDR3 length is 19 residues. Germline loops: CDR1 SGHAT, CDR2 FQDESV (reference sequence).

This chain uses TRBV7-3 with TRBJ2-1; D not certain. The CDR3 has 15 amino acids. V lost 6 bases and J lost 4, with 16 bases in between. Germline loops: CDR1 SGHTA, CDR2 FQGTGA. CDR3 region: CASSFTGKEYNEQFF. The CDR3, as DNA: TGTGCCAGCAGTTTTACTGGAAAGGAATACAATGAGCAGTTCTTC.

On this clonotype itself: Because it lacks the conserved phenylalanine or tryptophan at the end, this CDR3 is likely a read error. The DNA is omitted, as the CDR3 cannot be located on it reliably, and the CDR3 follows TCRdb's listing. The rearrangement links TRBV20-1 to TRBJ2-1. The CDR3 is 8 amino acids in total, end residues counted. CDR1 and CDR2 from the germline V gene are DFQATT and SNEGSKA (reference sequence). CDR3 protein: CSARKESL.

The gene calls are TRBV7-3 and TRBJ2-1; 7 bases are a match to TRBD2. Germline CDR1 is SGHTA and CDR2 is FQGTGA. The CDR3 runs to 15 residues. V lost 5 bases, J lost 2 bases, and 6 bases stayed unmatched. CDR3 region: CASSPLGTTYNEQFF. CDR3 sequence (DNA): TGTGCCAGCAGCCCCCTGGGGACTACCTACAATGAGCAGTTCTTC.